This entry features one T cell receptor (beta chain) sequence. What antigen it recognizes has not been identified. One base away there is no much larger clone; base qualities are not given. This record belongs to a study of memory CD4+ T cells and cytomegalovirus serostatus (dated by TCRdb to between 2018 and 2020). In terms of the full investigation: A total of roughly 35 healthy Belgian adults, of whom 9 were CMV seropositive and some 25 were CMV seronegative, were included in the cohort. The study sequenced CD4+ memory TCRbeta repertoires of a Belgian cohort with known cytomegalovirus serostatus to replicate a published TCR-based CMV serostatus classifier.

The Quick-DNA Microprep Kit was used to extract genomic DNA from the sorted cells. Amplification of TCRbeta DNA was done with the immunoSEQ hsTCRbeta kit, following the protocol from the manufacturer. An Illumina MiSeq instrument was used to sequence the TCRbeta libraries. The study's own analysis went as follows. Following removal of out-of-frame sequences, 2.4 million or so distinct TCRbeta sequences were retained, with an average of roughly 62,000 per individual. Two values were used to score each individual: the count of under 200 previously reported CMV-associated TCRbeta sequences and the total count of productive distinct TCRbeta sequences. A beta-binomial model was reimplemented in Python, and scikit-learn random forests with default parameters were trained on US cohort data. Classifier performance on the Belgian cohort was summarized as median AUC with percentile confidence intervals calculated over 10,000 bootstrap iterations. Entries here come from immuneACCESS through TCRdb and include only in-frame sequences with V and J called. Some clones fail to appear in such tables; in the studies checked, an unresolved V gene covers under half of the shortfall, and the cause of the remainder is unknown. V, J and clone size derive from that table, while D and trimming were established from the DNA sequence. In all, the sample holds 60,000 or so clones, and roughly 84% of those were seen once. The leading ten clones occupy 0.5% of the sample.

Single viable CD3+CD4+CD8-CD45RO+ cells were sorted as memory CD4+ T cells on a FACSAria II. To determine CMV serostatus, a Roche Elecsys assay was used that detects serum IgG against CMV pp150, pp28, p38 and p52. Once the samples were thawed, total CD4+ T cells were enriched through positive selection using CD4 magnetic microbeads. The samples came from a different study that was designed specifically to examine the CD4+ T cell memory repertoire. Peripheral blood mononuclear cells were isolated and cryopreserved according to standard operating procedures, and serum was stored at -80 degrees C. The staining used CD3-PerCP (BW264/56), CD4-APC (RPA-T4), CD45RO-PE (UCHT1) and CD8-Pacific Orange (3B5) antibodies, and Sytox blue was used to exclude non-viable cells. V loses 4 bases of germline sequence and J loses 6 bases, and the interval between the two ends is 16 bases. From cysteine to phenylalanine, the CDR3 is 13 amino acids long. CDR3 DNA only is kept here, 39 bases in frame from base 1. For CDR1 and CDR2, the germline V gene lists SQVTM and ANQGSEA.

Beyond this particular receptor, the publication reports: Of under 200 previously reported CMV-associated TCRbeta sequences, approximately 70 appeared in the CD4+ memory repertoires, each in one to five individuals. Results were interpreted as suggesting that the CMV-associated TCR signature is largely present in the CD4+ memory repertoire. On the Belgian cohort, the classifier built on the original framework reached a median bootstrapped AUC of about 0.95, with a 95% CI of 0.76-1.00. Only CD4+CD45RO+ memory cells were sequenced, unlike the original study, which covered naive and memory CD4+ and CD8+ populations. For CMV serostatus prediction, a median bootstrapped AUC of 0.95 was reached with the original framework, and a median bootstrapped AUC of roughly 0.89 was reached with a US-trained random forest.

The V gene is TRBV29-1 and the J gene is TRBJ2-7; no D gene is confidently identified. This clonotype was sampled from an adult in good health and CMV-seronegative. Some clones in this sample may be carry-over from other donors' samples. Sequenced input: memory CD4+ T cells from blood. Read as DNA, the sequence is TGCAGCGTTGCTTGGCAAGAGGTCACCGAGCAGTACTTC. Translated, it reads CSVAWQEVTEQYF.